This passage covers 24 T cell receptor beta chains from one sample sequenced in a study of early T cells in non-severe SARS-CoV-2 infection. TCRdb reprocessed the 5' RACE reads via MiXCR and lists one record per CDR3 protein. The table has 110,000 or so distinct CDR3 sequences, 9% to 13% seen once. The sequenced sample was whole blood. The receptors originated from an adult who was a healthcare worker with PCR-confirmed SARS-CoV-2 infection or an uninfected control (not recorded which).

Many counts were recorded for this clonotype. The chain employs TRBV30 and TRBJ2-7, with TRBD1 as a possible D gene (6 bases). Trimming removed 1 base from V and 3 bases from J, with 16 bases in between. From germline, CDR1 is GTSNPN and CDR2 SVGIG (reference sequence). The CDR3 consists of 15 residues. The CDR3 coding sequence is TGTGCCTGGAGTGGGTCCGGGACACCGGTCTACGAGCAGTACTTC. The encoded protein is CAWSGSGTPVYEQYF.

V usage is TRBV12-3 or TRBV12-4 and J usage is TRBJ2-1, with TRBD2 matching over 9 bases. Trimming removed 1 base from V and 2 bases from J; junction bases left unmatched: 3. This CDR3 comprises 16 residues. The chain's CDR3 is CASSLGAGGPYNEQFF. Written as DNA, the CDR3 is TGTGCCAGCAGTTTAGGGGCGGGGGGGCCCTACAATGAGCAGTTCTTC.

CDR3 loop: CASSPEREMQYF. CDR3 nucleotides: TGTGCCAGCAGCCCAGAACGGGAGATGCAGTATTTT. V and J are TRBV4-2 and TRBJ2-3, with a possible D match to TRBD2 (6 bases). The germline V and J ends were trimmed by 4 bases and 11 bases, with 13 bases remaining between them. The CDR3 extends over 12 amino acids. Germline V gene data show CDR1 as LGHNA and CDR2 as YNFKEQ.

This clonotype was seen ten or more times. The chain couples TRBV20-1 to TRBJ1-2; D perhaps matches TRBD1 (5 bases). There are 16 residues in the CDR3. The germline V and J ends were trimmed by 5 bases and 3 bases, with 22 bases remaining between them. From germline, CDR1 is DFQATT and CDR2 SNEGSKA (reference sequence). The chain's CDR3 is CSASPGTSALYYGYTF. CDR3 in DNA: TGCAGTGCTTCTCCCGGGACGTCCGCCCTTTACTATGGCTACACCTTC.

The V call is TRBV29-1, the J call TRBJ2-5; 10 nucleotides align to TRBD1. There are 14 residues in the CDR3. Germline CDR1 SQVTM, CDR2 ANQGSEA. The trim removed 8 bases at V and 9 bases at J, leaving 15 bases unmatched. The DNA of the CDR3 is TGCAGCATGAAGGACAGGGGGAGGTGGTTGGCCCAGTACTTC. As protein: CSMKDRGRWLAQYF.

V gene TRBV11-2 combines with J gene TRBJ2-3; D is unresolved. Germline CDR1 and CDR2: SGHAT and FQNNGV. V lost 3 bases and J lost 3, with 10 bases in between. The CDR3 covers 14 residues. The CDR3 here is CASSLGRTTDTQYF. CDR3 sequence (DNA): TGTGCCAGCAGCTTGGGCCGAACTACAGATACGCAGTATTTT.

This clonotype was seen a few times. J is TRBJ2-3 and V is TRBV20-1, with D perhaps assigned TRBD1 or TRBD2 (7 bases each). Germline V CDR1 and CDR2: DFQATT, SNEGSKA (reference sequence). The CDR3 extends over 15 amino acids. V lost 7 bases and J lost 3, with 20 bases in between. The CDR3 sequence is CSVQKTGRGTDTQYF. For the CDR3, the DNA is TGCAGTGTGCAGAAGACAGGGAGGGGGACAGATACGCAGTATTTT.

V gene TRBV27 combines with J gene TRBJ2-7; D is perhaps TRBD1 (6 bases). Germline V gene sequence: CDR1 MNHEY, CDR2 SMNVEV (reference sequence). The V end lost 5 bases, the J end lost 5 bases, and 13 bases lay between the germline ends. The CDR3 has 13 residues. The CDR3 here is CASSNTGLNEQYF. CDR3 nucleotides: TGTGCCAGCAGTAACACAGGGTTAAACGAGCAGTACTTC.

This clonotype was observed many times. The chain links TRBV20-1 to TRBJ2-1, with 7 bases lining up with TRBD2. The germline CDR1 and CDR2 sequences are DFQATT and SNEGSKA (reference sequence). Unmatched junction bases numbered 8, after V lost 6 bases and J lost 6 bases. This CDR3 has 13 amino acids. Here the CDR3 DNA reads TGCAGTGCAACTACTCCGGGGGGCAATGAGCAGTTCTTC. It translates to CSATTPGGNEQFF.

This clonotype was seen at least ten times. The chain carries TRBV11-2 and TRBJ1-5; no clear D. V gave up 5 bases and J gave up 4 bases, with 21 bases separating them. CDR1 and CDR2 from the germline V gene are SGHAT and FQNNGV. The CDR3 consists of 17 residues. This chain's CDR3 is CASSPGRSMSANQPQHF. In DNA, the CDR3 is TGTGCCAGCAGCCCCGGACGGTCCATGTCCGCGAATCAGCCCCAGCATTTT.

This clonotype was counted ten times or more. This chain uses TRBV29-1 with TRBJ1-3; TRBD1 is a possible D gene (6 bases). Germline CDR1 and CDR2: SQVTM and ANQGSEA. This CDR3 comprises 14 residues. V dropped 7 bases and J dropped 0 bases, with 13 bases sitting between them. The CDR3 here is CSGGDKHSGNTIYF. The CDR3 bases are TGCAGCGGGGGGGACAAGCACTCTGGAAACACCATATATTTT.

The V and J genes are TRBV30 and TRBJ2-7, with 7 bases lining up with TRBD2. This CDR3 has 11 amino acids. Germline loops: CDR1 GTSNPN, CDR2 SVGIG (reference sequence). V was clipped by 2 bases and J by 6 bases; unmatched bases: 1. CDR3 loop: CAWSWGGEQYF. The CDR3 nucleotides read TGTGCCTGGAGTTGGGGGGGCGAGCAGTACTTC.

The V and J genes are TRBV27 and TRBJ2-5, with D unresolved. This CDR3 spans 13 amino acids. V dropped 5 bases and J dropped 6 bases, with 13 bases sitting between them. Germline CDR1 reads MNHEY; CDR2 reads SMNVEV (reference sequence). CDR3 bases: TGTGCCAGCAGTCCCGCTAGTGCGAAGACCCAGTACTTC. Its protein is CASSPASAKTQYF.

This clonotype occurred a few times. The chain carries TRBV11-1 and TRBJ1-1; no definite D call. The germline V gene encodes CDR1 SGHAT and CDR2 FQDESV (reference sequence). The V end was cut by 5 bases, the J end by 2 bases, with 9 bases between. This CDR3 contains 13 residues. DNA for the CDR3: TGTGCCAGCAGCCTGCAGACCAACACTGAAGCTTTCTTT. Protein sequence: CASSLQTNTEAFF.

The V and J genes are TRBV7-2 and TRBJ2-1; tentatively, D is TRBD2 (7 bases). The CDR3 consists of 19 residues. The V and J ends lost 5 bases and 0 bases respectively, with 23 bases between them. CDR1 and CDR2 (germline): SGHTA, FQGNSA. CDR3 region: CASSLRGGTKRLSYNEQFF. CDR3 sequence (DNA): TGTGCCAGCAGCCTTAGGGGGGGTACTAAGCGACTCTCCTACAATGAGCAGTTCTTC. The full variable domain, its missing parts supplied by reference TRBV7-2 and TRBJ2-1, is GAGVSQSPSNKVTEKGKDVELRCDPISGHTALYWYRQSLGQGLEFLIYFQGNSAPDKSGLPSDRFSAERTGGSVSTLTIQRTQQEDSAVYLCASSLRGGTKRLSYNEQFFGPGTRLTVL.

This clonotype was observed a handful of times. The genes are TRBV13 and TRBJ1-4; unclear D gene. Trimming took off 4 bases at V and 4 bases at J, with 19 bases between the two ends. The CDR3 extends over 17 amino acids. CDR1 and CDR2 (germline): PRHDT, FYEKMQ (reference sequence). This CDR3 is CASSSRGSRSSNEKLFF. In DNA, the CDR3 is TGTGCCAGCAGCTCACGGGGTAGCCGCTCGAGTAATGAAAAACTGTTTTTT. Based on the CDR3 plus reference TRBV13 and TRBJ1-4, the full variable domain is AAGVIQSPRHLIKEKRETATLKCYPIPRHDTVYWYQQGPGQDPQFLISFYEKMQSDKGSIPDRFSAQQFSDYHSELNMSSLELGDSALYFCASSSRGSRSSNEKLFFGSGTQLSVL.

This chain joins TRBV4-2 and TRBJ2-1; D unresolved. V lost 0 bases, J lost 8 bases, and 20 bases lay in between. Germline V lookup: CDR1 LGHNA, CDR2 YNFKEQ. The CDR3 has 17 residues. This chain's CDR3 is CASSQDLDTPIGDEQFF. In DNA form, the CDR3 reads TGTGCCAGCAGCCAAGATCTAGACACCCCCATAGGCGATGAGCAGTTCTTC.

Ten or more counts support this clonotype. The genes are TRBV5-4 and TRBJ2-2, with D uncertain. Germline CDR1 SGHNT, CDR2 YYREEE (reference sequence). The CDR3 contains 14 residues. V lost 0 bases and J 5 bases, leaving 8 bases between the germline ends. In DNA, the CDR3 is TGTGCCAGCAGCTTGGGGGCCGTTACCGGGGAGCTGTTTTTT. It encodes CASSLGAVTGELFF. The variable domain in full, with the rest retrieved from reference TRBV5-4 and TRBJ2-2, is ETGVTQSPTHLIKTRGQQVTLRCSSQSGHNTVSWYQQALGQGPQFIFQYYREEENGRGNFPPRFSGLQFPNYSSELNVNALELDDSALYLCASSLGAVTGELFFGEGSRLTVL.

In its sample, this clonotype was seen a few times. This chain uses TRBV6-2 or TRBV6-3 with TRBJ2-7, with TRBD2 identical over 10 bases. There are 14 residues in the CDR3. After removal of 9 bases from V and 3 bases from J, the junction contained 8 bases not matched to a gene. Germline V gene sequence: CDR1 MNHEY, CDR2 SVGEGT. The CDR3 sequence: CASSSGSFVYEQYF. The CDR3 DNA follows: TGTGCCAGTTCTAGCGGGAGTTTCGTCTACGAGCAGTACTTC.

This clonotype was detected once. DNA for the CDR3: TGCAGCGTCCCCGCCGGTGGCAGTAGCCCCTACGAGCAGTACTTC. It translates to CSVPAGGSSPYEQYF. The chain carries TRBV29-1 and TRBJ2-7; D is undetermined. Germline CDR1 reads SQVTM; CDR2 reads ANQGSEA. The V gene lost 6 bases and the J gene lost 2 bases, with 20 bases spanning the gap. This CDR3 spans 15 amino acids.

This clonotype was seen more than once but under ten times. This chain links TRBV13 with TRBJ2-1; a weak D match, TRBD2 (5 bases). Germline values: CDR1 PRHDT, CDR2 FYEKMQ (reference sequence). V shed 10 bases and J shed 0 bases, with 10 bases lying between them. The CDR3 covers 13 residues. CDR3: CATGRVSYNEQFF. CDR3 DNA: TGTGCCACCGGGCGGGTCTCCTACAATGAGCAGTTCTTC.

This clonotype was picked up a small number of times. The chain couples TRBV27 to TRBJ2-7; no clear D. Trimming stripped 0 bases from V and 2 bases from J, with 17 bases between. This CDR3 is built from 17 residues. Per germline, CDR1 MNHEY and CDR2 SMNVEV (reference sequence). The chain's CDR3 is CASSLSSSPGNPYEQYF. CDR3 DNA sequence: TGTGCCAGCAGTTTATCGTCGTCGCCTGGGAACCCCTACGAGCAGTACTTC.

The V gene is TRBV14, the J gene TRBJ1-1; TRBD1 might be the D (5 bases). CDR3 length equals 18 residues. Germline-derived CDR1 and CDR2 are SGHDN and FVKESK. The V end lost 2 bases, the J end lost 6 bases, and 25 bases lay between the germline ends. The CDR3 loop is CASSQLRGTVGGRAEAFF. The CDR3 DNA reads as TGTGCCAGCAGCCAATTAAGAGGGACCGTCGGCGGTAGGGCTGAAGCTTTCTTT.

This clonotype was seen repeatedly, ten times or more. This chain links TRBV6-1 with TRBJ1-5; D unresolved. Germline lookup yields CDR1 MNHNS and CDR2 SASEGT. CDR3 size: 11 residues. V lost 6 bases, J lost 5 bases, and 5 bases lay in between. CDR3 DNA sequence: TGTGCCAGCAGGGCCTATCAGCCCCAGCATTTT. Amino acid sequence: CASRAYQPQHF.